A selection of T cell receptor beta chains follows, all from one sample in a study of T-cell memory formation after mild COVID-19. TCRdb called the 5' RACE reads again in MiXCR, with one record for every CDR3 protein. The table records about 130,000 distinct CDR3 sequences, roughly 15% of them present only once. The specimen sequenced was PBMCs or a T cell subset sorted from them (not recorded which). The receptors derive from an adult woman who had mild COVID-19 (a few samples of this study predate the infection). Cell type and time point are not known. CDR3s include the opening cysteine and the closing phenylalanine or tryptophan. Each record gives: V gene, J gene, D gene, clone size, CDR3 protein, CDR3 DNA. The D gene is left open where the match is weak. Clone size is given for some rows only: seen once, a few or many times, or a class if the clone is expanded.

V: TRBV3-1
J: TRBJ1-4
D: TRBD1
size: -
CDR3: CASSQVGRRGTENEKLFF
DNA: TGTGCCAGCAGCCAAGTAGGCAGAAGGGGGACAGAAAATGAAAAACTGTTTTTT

V: TRBV12-3/TRBV12-4
J: TRBJ2-3
D: TRBD2
size: few
CDR3: CASRGEGDTQYF
DNA: TGTGCCTCGCGGGGGGAGGGAGATACGCAGTATTTT

V: TRBV25-1
J: TRBJ2-3
D: TRBD2
size: -
CDR3: CASGLAGGMGDTQYF
DNA: TGTGCCAGCGGGCTAGCGGGGGGGATGGGAGATACGCAGTATTTT

V: TRBV24-1
J: TRBJ2-5
D: TRBD2
size: -
CDR3: CATSDRTSGTRVTQYF
DNA: TGTGCCACCAGTGATAGGACTAGCGGGACCCGAGTGACCCAGTACTTC

V: TRBV12-3/TRBV12-4
J: TRBJ2-1
D: TRBD1
size: few
CDR3: CASRTGFGNEQFF
DNA: TGTGCCAGCAGGACAGGGTTTGGCAATGAGCAGTTCTTC

V: TRBV20-1
J: TRBJ1-3
D: TRBD1
size: few
CDR3: CSAAGGVRNTIYF
DNA: TGCAGTGCTGCAGGGGGCGTAAGGAACACCATATATTTT

V: TRBV7-6
J: TRBJ2-1
D: TRBD2
size: -
CDR3: CASSPRTSGGTYNEQFF
DNA: TGTGCCAGCAGCCCTCGGACTAGCGGGGGGACCTACAATGAGCAGTTCTTC

V: TRBV24-1
J: TRBJ1-1
D: TRBD1
size: few
CDR3: CATSDFSGGGAFF
DNA: TGTGCCACCAGTGATTTCTCAGGGGGCGGAGCTTTCTTT

V: TRBV3-1
J: TRBJ2-2
D: -
size: few
CDR3: CASSQDIGPGRRTGELFF
DNA: TGTGCCAGCAGCCAAGATATAGGGCCGGGTAGAAGGACCGGGGAGCTGTTTTTT

V: TRBV11-2
J: TRBJ2-7
D: -
size: many
CDR3: CASSHRGSYEQYF
DNA: TGTGCCAGCAGCCACAGAGGCAGCTACGAGCAGTACTTC

V: TRBV6-2/TRBV6-3
J: TRBJ1-2
D: -
size: few
CDR3: CASSYGPRGDGYTF
DNA: TGTGCCAGCAGTTACGGGCCTAGGGGGGATGGCTACACCTTC

V: TRBV7-3
J: TRBJ2-5
D: TRBD1
size: -
CDR3: CASSLGQAIQETQYF
DNA: TGTGCCAGCAGCTTAGGACAGGCCATCCAAGAGACCCAGTACTTC

V: TRBV12-3/TRBV12-4
J: TRBJ1-1
D: -
size: few
CDR3: CASSLPGAKTEAFF
DNA: TGTGCCAGCAGTTTACCAGGCGCAAAGACTGAAGCTTTCTTT

V: TRBV5-5
J: TRBJ1-2
D: -
size: once
CDR3: CASSLFLASLEGYTF
DNA: TGTGCCAGCAGCTTGTTTTTGGCCTCCCTGGAGGGCTACACCTTC

V: TRBV7-9
J: TRBJ1-1
D: -
size: -
CDR3: CASSLAPSAHTEAFF
DNA: TGTGCCAGCAGCTTAGCGCCATCCGCCCACACTGAAGCTTTCTTT

V: TRBV29-1
J: TRBJ2-3
D: -
size: few
CDR3: CSVEVQLTDTQYF
DNA: TGCAGCGTTGAAGTACAACTCACAGATACGCAGTATTTT

V: TRBV6-1
J: TRBJ2-3
D: TRBD2
size: few
CDR3: CASKMGGTANTDTQYF
DNA: TGTGCCAGCAAAATGGGGGGGACGGCAAACACAGATACGCAGTATTTT

V: TRBV5-1
J: TRBJ2-3
D: TRBD2
size: -
CDR3: CASSLQLAGGTDTQYF
DNA: TGCGCCAGCAGCTTGCAACTAGCGGGGGGGACAGATACGCAGTATTTT

V: TRBV20-1
J: TRBJ2-2
D: TRBD2
size: -
CDR3: CSARDLGLAAGTGELFF
DNA: TGCAGTGCTAGAGATTTGGGACTAGCGGCTGGGACCGGGGAGCTGTTTTTT

V: TRBV4-3
J: TRBJ2-7
D: -
size: few
CDR3: CASSQATYYEQYF
DNA: TGCGCCAGCAGCCAAGCTACTTACTACGAGCAGTACTTC

V: TRBV6-5
J: TRBJ1-4
D: TRBD1
size: few
CDR3: CASSGTGRGEKLFF
DNA: TGTGCCAGCAGCGGGACAGGGAGAGGAGAAAAACTGTTTTTT

V: TRBV30
J: TRBJ1-6
D: TRBD1
size: -
CDR3: CAWIGQGIYNSPLHF
DNA: TGTGCCTGGATCGGACAGGGGATATATAATTCACCCCTCCACTTT